The 21 T cell receptor beta chains in this list originate from one sample, sequenced in a study of PD-1 blockade in classical Hodgkin lymphoma. No patient escaped relapse after autologous stem cell transplantation, and brentuximab vedotin exposure varied. Negative selection with magnetic separation was used to purify CD4+ T cells from thawed PBMCs. TCRdb's table, derived via immunoSEQ multiplex PCR, lists solely in-frame clones and lacks some. The data show 30,000 or so clones, approximately 90% seen once. This sample comprised CD4+ T cells from blood, obtained at baseline. These receptors were taken from a human donor with classical Hodgkin lymphoma.

The chain couples TRBV27 to TRBJ1-1; 9 positions agree with TRBD1. V dropped 5 bases and J dropped 0; count of bases not matched to a gene: 16. The CDR3 covers 19 residues. The germline gives CDR1 MNHEY, CDR2 SMNVEV (reference sequence). The CDR3, as DNA: TGTGCCAGCAGTCGCGCCGGACAGGGGAGGATAGGTGTGAACACTGAAGCTTTCTTT. This encodes CASSRAGQGRIGVNTEAFF.

The chain combines TRBV9 with TRBJ1-5; a possible D gene is TRBD1 (6 bases). CDR3 length equals 13 residues. Germline V lookup: CDR1 SGDLS, CDR2 YYNGEE. Trimming took off 3 bases at V and 9 bases at J, with 13 bases between the two ends. CDR3: CASSGESRGPQHF. The CDR3 DNA is TGTGCCAGCAGCGGAGAGAGCAGGGGGCCCCAGCATTTT.

The chain carries TRBV7-9 and TRBJ1-2, with D perhaps matching TRBD1 (5 bases). The V end was cut by 10 bases, the J end by 6 bases, with 21 bases between. Per germline, CDR1 SEHNR and CDR2 FQNEAQ (reference sequence). The CDR3 consists of 14 residues. The CDR3 DNA reads as TGTGCCACCGAACCTTCCGGGGGGTACCATGGCTACACCTTC. This encodes CATEPSGGYHGYTF.

This clone was seen once. The V gene is TRBV10-3, the J gene TRBJ1-3; TRBD1 is a possible D gene (6 bases). V lost 7 bases, J lost 2 bases, and 18 bases lay in between. CDR3 size: 16 residues. Germline V gene data show CDR1 as ENHRY and CDR2 as SYGVKD. The CDR3 spells CAITRWTDQAGNTIYF. The CDR3 coding sequence is TGTGCCATCACCCGATGGACAGACCAGGCTGGAAACACCATATATTTT.

J is TRBJ2-2 and V is TRBV9; 7 nucleotides align to TRBD2. Germline assignment: CDR1 SGDLS and CDR2 YYNGEE. V lost 4 bases, J lost 4 bases, and 13 bases stayed unmatched. This CDR3 spans 17 amino acids. The CDR3 DNA reads TGTGCCAGCAGCCCCCGCGGGAGCGGGACTGTCACCGGGGAGCTGTTTTTT. This translates into CASSPRGSGTVTGELFF.

The chain is built from TRBV5-1 and TRBJ2-5; no clear D gene. This CDR3 has 14 residues. Germline CDR1 is SGHRS and CDR2 is YFSETQ. Trimming left V 0 bases short and J 1 base short, with 7 bases between. The CDR3: CASSLGQIQETQYF. CDR3 bases: TGCGCCAGCAGCTTGGGACAAATCCAAGAGACCCAGTACTTC. The full variable domain, with the rest looked up from reference TRBV5-1 and TRBJ2-5, is KAGVTQTPRYLIKTRGQQVTLSCSPISGHRSVSWYQQTPGQGLQFLFEYFSETQRNKGNFPGRFSGRQFSNSRSEMNVSTLELGDSALYLCASSLGQIQETQYFGPGTRLLVL.

This rearrangement joins TRBV4-1 to TRBJ1-2, with D unclear. This CDR3 is 13 amino acids long. Germline lookup yields CDR1 MGHRA and CDR2 YSYEKL. The V gene lost 3 bases and the J gene lost 6 bases, with 11 bases spanning the gap. CDR3 sequence reads: CASSQSGINGYTF. The DNA of the CDR3 is TGCGCCAGCAGCCAGTCGGGGATAAATGGCTACACCTTC.

CDR3 sequence reads: CASRAAGGSGELFF. CDR3 nucleotides: TGTGCCAGCAGAGCCGCCGGAGGGTCGGGGGAGCTGTTTTTT. V and J are TRBV11-2 and TRBJ2-2, with D possibly matching TRBD2 (6 bases). From germline, CDR1 is SGHAT and CDR2 FQNNGV. The CDR3 consists of 14 residues. Trimming took 6 bases from V and 8 from J, leaving 16 bases between them.

The J gene is TRBJ2-7, the V gene TRBV18; TRBD2 matches 13 bases. Germline loops: CDR1 KGHSH, CDR2 LQKENI. This CDR3 has 20 amino acids. V lost 1 base and J lost 1; bases outside the gene matches: 13. DNA of the CDR3: TGTGCCAGCTCACCACTGCACCTAAGCGGGACTAGCGGGAAATCCTACGAGCAGTACTTC. This codes for CASSPLHLSGTSGKSYEQYF.

The rearrangement links TRBV9 to TRBJ2-1; 10 bases are a match to TRBD2. Trimming removed 4 bases from V and 4 bases from J; junction bases left unmatched: 5. Germline V CDR1 and CDR2: SGDLS, YYNGEE. This CDR3 spans 15 amino acids. The CDR3, as DNA: TGTGCCAGCAGCTCCTCACTAGCGGGATACAATGAGCAGTTCTTC. This codes for CASSSSLAGYNEQFF.

The chain links TRBV5-6 to TRBJ2-2, with D possibly called TRBD1 or TRBD2 (6 bases each). The CDR3 loop spans 15 amino acids. In germline, CDR1 is SGHDT, CDR2 YYEEEE. Trimming pared 1 base from V and 5 bases from J, leaving 12 bases between. In DNA form, the CDR3 reads TGTGCCAGCAGCTTGCTCGGAGGGGGGACCGGGGAGCTGTTTTTT. Amino acids: CASSLLGGGTGELFF.

J is TRBJ2-3 and V is TRBV19; D is unclear. There are 14 residues in the CDR3. The germline V and J ends were trimmed by 2 bases and 3 bases, with 9 bases remaining between them. The germline V gene has CDR1 LNHDA and CDR2 SQIVND (reference sequence). CDR3 region: CASSIRPTTDTQYF. DNA for the CDR3: TGTGCCAGTAGTATACGGCCTACTACAGATACGCAGTATTTT.

This chain's CDR3 is CATLAGGRADTQYF. Written as DNA, the CDR3 is TGTGCCACCTTAGCGGGAGGGCGGGCAGATACGCAGTATTTT. The chain links TRBV28 to TRBJ2-3; TRBD2 matches 11 bases. The junction had 7 bases not matched to a gene; V was cut back by 10 bases and J by 4 bases. The CDR3 has 14 residues. Germline lookup yields CDR1 MDHEN and CDR2 SYDVKM.

This chain joins TRBV28 and TRBJ2-7, with a possible D match to TRBD1 (8 bases). Germline CDR1 and CDR2: MDHEN and SYDVKM. The CDR3 has 12 residues. Trimming cost V 10 bases and J 4 bases, with 14 bases left between them. DNA for the CDR3: TGTGCCACCGGACAGGGAGGGTACGAGCAGTACTTC. Protein: CATGQGGYEQYF. Variable domain in full (rest from reference TRBV28 and TRBJ2-7): DVKVTQSSRYLVKRTGEKVFLECVQDMDHENMFWYRQDPGLGLRLIYFSYDVKMKEKGDIPEGYSVSREKKERFSLILESASTNQTSMYLCATGQGGYEQYFGPGTRLTVT.

This chain joins TRBV5-6 and TRBJ2-3; 14 bases are a match to TRBD2. V gave up 4 bases and J gave up 3 bases; unmatched junction bases: 4. Germline V gene sequence: CDR1 SGHDT, CDR2 YYEEEE. CDR3 length: 16 residues. CDR3 amino acids: CASSPWTSGRTDTQYF. CDR3 DNA sequence: TGTGCCAGCAGCCCCTGGACTAGCGGGAGGACAGATACGCAGTATTTT.

The V and J genes are TRBV5-1 and TRBJ2-7; 8 nucleotides match TRBD1. Germline V CDR1 and CDR2: SGHRS, YFSETQ. The CDR3 has 14 amino acids. Trimming removed 3 bases from V and 5 bases from J; junction bases left unmatched: 7. The CDR3 protein is CASSYPDRDHEQYF. The CDR3 DNA reads as TGCGCCAGCAGCTACCCGGACAGGGACCACGAGCAGTACTTC.

This clone was counted only a few times. The chain recombines TRBV2 with TRBJ1-1; 7 bases align to TRBD1. The junction had 2 bases not matched to a gene; V was cut back by 6 bases and J by 1 base. This CDR3 spans 13 amino acids. Germline V gene data show CDR1 as SNHLY and CDR2 as FYNNEI. In DNA form, the CDR3 reads TGTGCCAGCAGCCGGGACAGGAACACTGAAGCTTTCTTT. It codes for CASSRDRNTEAFF. Combining the CDR3 with reference TRBV2 and TRBJ1-1 gives the whole variable domain EPEVTQTPSHQVTQMGQEVILRCVPISNHLYFYWYRQILGQKVEFLVSFYNNEISEKSEIFDDQFSVERPDGSNFTLKIRSTKLEDSAMYFCASSRDRNTEAFFGQGTRLTVV.

This clone was found a few times. The chain joins TRBV19 to TRBJ2-7; 7 nucleotides match TRBD1. With 3 bases clipped from V and 1 base from J, the junction kept 3 bases outside the gene matches. The CDR3 contains 14 residues. CDR1 is LNHDA, CDR2 SQIVND, per germline (reference sequence). The CDR3 coding sequence is TGTGCCAGTAGTATTAAGGGACAGTCCTACGAGCAGTACTTC. As protein: CASSIKGQSYEQYF.

Concerning this clone: Other DNA sequences from this sample encode an identical CDR3 as well. The chain has TRBV9 and TRBJ2-6, with D maybe TRBD1 (5 bases). This CDR3 region has 15 residues. V was clipped by 0 bases and J by 1 base, with 5 bases between them. From germline, CDR1 is SGDLS and CDR2 YYNGEE. CDR3 DNA sequence: TGTGCCAGCAGCGTAGCAGGGTCTGGGGCCAACGTCCTGACTTTC. Translation gives CASSVAGSGANVLTF. Drawing the rest from reference TRBV9 and TRBJ2-6, the complete variable domain is DSGVTQTPKHLITATGQRVTLRCSPRSGDLSVYWYQQSLDQGLQFLIQYYNGEERAKGNILERFSAQQFPDLHSELNLSSLELGDSALYFCASSVAGSGANVLTFGAGSRLTVL.

This rearrangement joins TRBV7-9 to TRBJ2-7; no definite D call. Germline CDR1 is SEHNR and CDR2 is FQNEAQ (reference sequence). V was clipped by 5 bases and J by 0 bases, with 11 bases between them. The CDR3 sequence is 14 residues long. The CDR3 DNA reads TGTGCCAGCAGCAATCCTTGGGGCTCCTACGAGCAGTACTTC. Protein product: CASSNPWGSYEQYF.

The gene calls are TRBV7-9 and TRBJ1-3; 7 nucleotides match TRBD1. With V trimmed by 2 bases and J by 10 bases, 5 bases remained unmatched. The CDR3 loop spans 13 amino acids. Germline assignment: CDR1 SEHNR and CDR2 FQNEAQ (reference sequence). The CDR3 DNA reads as TGTGCCAGCAGCTTAAGACAGGGTGATACCATATATTTT. Translated: CASSLRQGDTIYF.